What follows are 6 T cell receptor beta chains derived from one specimen sequenced in a study of T cell responses to AZD1222 COVID-19 vaccine. The data were produced by immunoSEQ multiplex PCR, yet TCRdb's version contains in-frame clones alone and is incomplete. The sample has about 150,000 clones; around 93% are singletons. The sample was peripheral blood, taken 28 days after the second AZD1222 dose. The receptor source for this set is an adult who received the AZD1222 COVID-19 vaccine.

This chain links TRBV7-2 with TRBJ1-5, with 8 bases lining up with TRBD1. The CDR3 covers 14 residues. CDR1 and CDR2 from the germline V gene are SGHTA and FQGNSA. Germline trimming cut 4 bases from V and 10 bases from J; bases unmatched to any gene: 9. DNA for the CDR3: TGTGCCAGCAGCTCACAACAGGGGGTCTCTCCCCAGCATTTT. This sequence encodes CASSSQQGVSPQHF.

The J gene is TRBJ2-3, the V gene TRBV3-1 (or the pseudogene TRBV3-2); D remains ambiguous. V was trimmed by 4 bases and J by 0 bases, leaving 11 bases between them. This CDR3 contains 15 residues. Germline loops: CDR1 LGHDT, CDR2 YNNKEL (reference sequence). CDR3 amino acids: CASSPHLVSTDTQYF. In DNA form, the CDR3 reads TGTGCCAGCAGCCCGCATCTGGTCAGCACAGATACGCAGTATTTT.

This chain uses TRBV6-2 or TRBV6-3 with TRBJ1-1, with TRBD1 as a possible D gene (6 bases). The CDR3 covers 11 residues. The V end lost 4 bases, the J end lost 11 bases, and 11 bases lay between the germline ends. CDR1 and CDR2 (germline): MNHEY, SVGEGT. The CDR3 bases are TGTGCCAGCAGTTTGGGGCAGGGGGCTTTCTTT. Amino acids: CASSLGQGAFF.

This clone came up a few times. The chain joins TRBV5-6 to TRBJ2-3; D is perhaps TRBD1 (5 bases). This CDR3 region has 14 residues. Looked up from germline, CDR1 is SGHDT and CDR2 is YYEEEE. The V end was cut by 0 bases, the J end by 6 bases, with 11 bases between. The CDR3 protein is CASSLVAGSDTQYF. CDR3 nucleotide sequence: TGTGCCAGCAGCTTGGTGGCAGGGTCGGATACGCAGTATTTT. Together with reference TRBV5-6 and TRBJ2-3, the CDR3 gives the full variable domain: DAGVTQSPTHLIKTRGQQVTLRCSPKSGHDTVSWYQQALGQGPQFIFQYYEEEERQRGNFPDRFSGHQFPNYSSELNVNALLLGDSALYLCASSLVAGSDTQYFGPGTRLTVL.

The count of this clone is one. The chain recombines TRBV5-5 with TRBJ1-6, with a tentative D call TRBD1 (6 bases). The ends were cut back, 0 bases at V and 6 bases at J, with 16 bases in the middle. This CDR3 has 17 residues. Germline V gene sequence: CDR1 SGHKS, CDR2 YYEKEE (reference sequence). The CDR3 loop reads CASSLVNRVRANSPLHF. CDR3 nucleotides: TGTGCCAGCAGCTTGGTCAACAGGGTGAGGGCTAATTCACCCCTCCACTTT.

The rearrangement uses TRBV2 and TRBJ1-2, with TRBD1 identical over 12 bases. Trimming took 9 bases from V and 4 from J; bases not matched to a gene: 18. This CDR3 spans 18 amino acids. CDR1 is SNHLY, CDR2 FYNNEI, per germline. DNA for the CDR3: TGTGCCAGTGCGTACCGGGACAGGGGGCGCGGGGATCCCTATGGCTACACCTTC. This sequence encodes CASAYRDRGRGDPYGYTF.